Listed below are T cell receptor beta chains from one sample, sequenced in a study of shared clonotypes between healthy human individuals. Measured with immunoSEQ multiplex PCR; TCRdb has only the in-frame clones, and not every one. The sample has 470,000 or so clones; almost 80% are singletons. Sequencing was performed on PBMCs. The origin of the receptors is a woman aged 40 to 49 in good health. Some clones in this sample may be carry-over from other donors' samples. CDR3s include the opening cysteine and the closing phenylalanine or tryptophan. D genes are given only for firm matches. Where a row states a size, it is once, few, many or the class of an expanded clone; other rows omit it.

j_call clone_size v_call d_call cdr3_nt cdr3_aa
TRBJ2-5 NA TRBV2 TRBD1 TGTGCCAGCAGCGGACAGGGGGGGCAAGAGACCCAGTACTTC CASSGQGGQETQYF
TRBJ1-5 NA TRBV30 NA TGTGCCTGGAGTGTACCCACAGGGCATCAGCCCCAGCATTTT CAWSVPTGHQPQHF
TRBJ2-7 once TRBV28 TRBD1 TGTGCCAGCAGTTTTGCAGGGGGCCTATCCTACGAGCAGTACTTC CASSFAGGLSYEQYF
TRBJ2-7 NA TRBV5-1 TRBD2 TGCGCCAGCAGCTTGGGGGACTTAGCGGGCGTCTACGAGCAGTACTTC CASSLGDLAGVYEQYF
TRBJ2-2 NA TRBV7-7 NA TGTGCCAGCAGCCCGGGGACGGGCTACGGGGAGCTGTTTTTT CASSPGTGYGELFF
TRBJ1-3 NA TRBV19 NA TGTGCCAGTAGTACCGGACTATCTGGAAACACCATATATTTT CASSTGLSGNTIYF
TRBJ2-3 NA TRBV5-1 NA TGCGCCAGCAGCTTGTCCAACCCTATGGCAGATACGCAGTATTTT CASSLSNPMADTQYF
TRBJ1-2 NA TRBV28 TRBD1 TGTGCCAGCAGACCCGGGACAGCCTATGGCTACACCTTC CASRPGTAYGYTF
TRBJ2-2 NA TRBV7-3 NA TGTGCCAGCCAGGAGCCCGCGAACACCGGGGAGCTGTTTTTT CASQEPANTGELFF
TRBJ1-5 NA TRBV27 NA TGTGCCAGCAGTGCCGTCGGAGGCGCCTTCGGTCAGCCCCAGCATTTT CASSAVGGAFGQPQHF
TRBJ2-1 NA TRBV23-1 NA TGCGCCAGCAGTCAGAGGGGGGCCTCCTACAATGAGCAGTTCTTC CASSQRGASYNEQFF
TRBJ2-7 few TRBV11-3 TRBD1 TGTGCCAGCAGCTTAGACGCCGGACAGGGGATTTACGAGCAGTACTTC CASSLDAGQGIYEQYF
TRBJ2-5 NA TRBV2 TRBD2 TGTGCCAGCAGTCTGACTAGCGGGAGGGCCGGAGAGACCCAGTACTTC CASSLTSGRAGETQYF
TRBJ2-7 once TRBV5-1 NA TGCGCCAGCAGCTTTGGAGGGGTCGGTCACGAGCAGTACTTC CASSFGGVGHEQYF
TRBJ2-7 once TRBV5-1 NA TGCGCCAGCAGCTTAACGCTTCGCGAGCAGTACTTC CASSLTLREQYF
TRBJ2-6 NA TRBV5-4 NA TGTGCCAGCACCCAAGGATACCGGAACTTTCTGTCTGGGGCCAACGTCCTGACTTTC CASTQGYRNFLSGANVLTF
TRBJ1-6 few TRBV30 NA TGTGCCTGGAGTGAGGGGCAGAGTTATAATTCACCCCTCCACTTT CAWSEGQSYNSPLHF
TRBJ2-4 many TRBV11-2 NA TGTGCCAGCAGCCCCCATTCCGGGGCCAAAAACATTCAGTACTTC CASSPHSGAKNIQYF